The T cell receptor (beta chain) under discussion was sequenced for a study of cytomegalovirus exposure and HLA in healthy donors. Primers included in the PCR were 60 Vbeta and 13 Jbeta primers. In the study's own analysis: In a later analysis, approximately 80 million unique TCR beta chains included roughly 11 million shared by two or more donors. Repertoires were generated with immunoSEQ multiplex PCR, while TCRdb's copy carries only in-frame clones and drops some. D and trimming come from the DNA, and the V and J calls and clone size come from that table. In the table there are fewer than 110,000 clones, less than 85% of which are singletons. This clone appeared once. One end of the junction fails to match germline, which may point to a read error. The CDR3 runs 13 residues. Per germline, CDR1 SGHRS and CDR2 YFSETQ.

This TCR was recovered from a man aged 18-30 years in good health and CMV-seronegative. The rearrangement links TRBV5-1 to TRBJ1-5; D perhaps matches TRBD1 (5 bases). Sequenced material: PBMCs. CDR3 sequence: CAGRKGEIGPQHF. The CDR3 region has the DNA TGCGCCGGCAGAAAAGGGGAAATTGGGCCCCAGCATTTT.